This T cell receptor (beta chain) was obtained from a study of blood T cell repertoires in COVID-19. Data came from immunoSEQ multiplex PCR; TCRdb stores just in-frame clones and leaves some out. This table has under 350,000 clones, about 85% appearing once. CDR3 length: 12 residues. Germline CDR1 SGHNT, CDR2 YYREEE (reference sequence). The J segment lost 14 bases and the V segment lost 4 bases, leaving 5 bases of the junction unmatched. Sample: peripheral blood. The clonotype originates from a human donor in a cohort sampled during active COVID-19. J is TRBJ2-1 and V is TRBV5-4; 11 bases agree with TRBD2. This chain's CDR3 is CASSPGTSGKFF. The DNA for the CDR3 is TGTGCCAGCAGCCCTGGGACTAGCGGCAAGTTCTTC.